The clone carrying this T cell receptor (beta chain) occurred many times. The germline V and J ends were trimmed by 1 base and 0 bases, with 16 bases remaining between them. The CDR3 runs 17 residues. TCRdb ran MiXCR on the RT-PCR reads and lists one entry per CDR3 protein. The sample records 650,000 to 800,000 distinct CDR3 sequences, approximately 15% being singletons. The chain couples TRBV12-3 or TRBV12-4 to TRBJ2-7; tentatively, D is TRBD2 (6 bases). The sequenced sample consisted of memory CD4+ T cells from blood. This sequence originates from a female donor in good health, serving as a healthy control. As DNA, the CDR3 is TGTGCCAGCAGTTTAGGAATTCAGCGGGCCTACTCCTACGAGCAGTACTTC. It translates to CASSLGIQRAYSYEQYF.